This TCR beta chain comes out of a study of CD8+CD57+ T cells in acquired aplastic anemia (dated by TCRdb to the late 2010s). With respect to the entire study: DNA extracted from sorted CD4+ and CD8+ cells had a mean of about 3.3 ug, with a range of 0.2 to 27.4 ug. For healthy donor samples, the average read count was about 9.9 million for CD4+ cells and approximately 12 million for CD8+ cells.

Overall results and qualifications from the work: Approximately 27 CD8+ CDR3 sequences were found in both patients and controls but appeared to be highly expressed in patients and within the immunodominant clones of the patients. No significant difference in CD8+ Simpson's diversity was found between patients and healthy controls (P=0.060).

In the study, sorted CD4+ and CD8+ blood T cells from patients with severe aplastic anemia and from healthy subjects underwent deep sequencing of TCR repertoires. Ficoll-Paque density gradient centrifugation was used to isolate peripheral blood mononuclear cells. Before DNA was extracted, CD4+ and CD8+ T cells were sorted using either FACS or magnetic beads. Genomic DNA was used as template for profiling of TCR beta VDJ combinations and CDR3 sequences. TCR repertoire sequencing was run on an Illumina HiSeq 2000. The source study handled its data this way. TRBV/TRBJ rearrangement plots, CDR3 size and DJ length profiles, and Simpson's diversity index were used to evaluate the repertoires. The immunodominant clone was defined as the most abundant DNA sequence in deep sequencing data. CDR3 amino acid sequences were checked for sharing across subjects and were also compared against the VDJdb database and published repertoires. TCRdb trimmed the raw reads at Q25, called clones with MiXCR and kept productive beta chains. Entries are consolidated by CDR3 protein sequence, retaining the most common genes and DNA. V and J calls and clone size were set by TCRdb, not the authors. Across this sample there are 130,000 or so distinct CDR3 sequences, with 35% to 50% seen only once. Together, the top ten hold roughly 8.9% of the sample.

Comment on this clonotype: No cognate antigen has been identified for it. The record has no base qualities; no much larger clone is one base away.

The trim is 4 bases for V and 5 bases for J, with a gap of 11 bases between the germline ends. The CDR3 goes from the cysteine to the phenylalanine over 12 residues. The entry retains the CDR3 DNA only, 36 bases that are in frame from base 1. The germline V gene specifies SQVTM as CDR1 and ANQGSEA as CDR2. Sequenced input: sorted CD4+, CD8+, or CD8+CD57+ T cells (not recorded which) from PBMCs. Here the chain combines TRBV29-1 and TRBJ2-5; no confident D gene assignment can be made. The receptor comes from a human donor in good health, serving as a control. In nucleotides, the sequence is TGCAGCGTTGTACCCAACGCGGAGACCCAGTACTTC. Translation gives CSVVPNAETQYF.